The 4 T cell receptor beta chains reported below all come from one sample, sequenced in a study of cytomegalovirus exposure and HLA in healthy donors. 60 Vbeta and 13 Jbeta primers were used in PCR. TCRdb keeps only in-frame clones here, not all; method: immunoSEQ multiplex PCR. The sample yields around 160,000 clones, 70% to 80% seen once. Material: PBMCs. The receptors derive from a middle-aged man in good health and CMV-seropositive.

This chain connects TRBV19 to TRBJ2-7; D remains ambiguous. Between the trimmed V and J ends, which lost 1 base and 1 base, there was a span of 11 bases. In germline, CDR1 is LNHDA, CDR2 SQIVND (reference sequence). This CDR3 spans 15 amino acids. The CDR3 nucleotides read TGTGCCAGTAGTATAGTTGGGCAGTCGTCCTACGAGCAGTACTTC. Residues: CASSIVGQSSYEQYF.

The V gene is TRBV7-8, the J gene TRBJ1-2, with 8 bases fitting TRBD1. Germline trimming cut 5 bases from V and 8 bases from J; bases unmatched to any gene: 4. The CDR3 is made up of 12 amino acids. Germline V lookup: CDR1 SGHVS, CDR2 FQNEAQ. CDR3 nucleotides: TGTGCCAGCAGCCTCGGACAGGGAGGCTACACCTTC. It translates to CASSLGQGGYTF.

In this sample, this clone turned up once. V is TRBV2 and J is TRBJ2-2; 11 positions agree with TRBD2. The CDR3 spans 16 residues. The trim removed 6 bases at V and 0 bases at J, leaving 3 bases unmatched. The germline CDR1 and CDR2 sequences are SNHLY and FYNNEI. DNA for the CDR3: TGTGCCAGCAGCGCGGGACTAGCGGCGAACACCGGGGAGCTGTTTTTT. This sequence encodes CASSAGLAANTGELFF.

The J gene is TRBJ1-5, the V gene TRBV5-5; D remains unclear. The CDR3 runs to 14 residues. The V end lost 3 bases, the J end lost 5 bases, and 12 bases lay between the germline ends. Germline assignment: CDR1 SGHKS and CDR2 YYEKEE (reference sequence). CDR3: CASSSGLIHQPQHF. CDR3 coding DNA: TGTGCCAGCAGCTCAGGACTCATTCATCAGCCCCAGCATTTT.